This T cell receptor beta chain stems from a study of blood T cell repertoires in COVID-19. Study at large: Samples came from the United States, Italy and Spain, spanning acute and convalescent COVID-19.

Profiled with immunoSEQ multiplex PCR; TCRdb holds only in-frame clones, not every one. The table includes about 160,000 clones, around 74% detected once. The CDR3 consists of 20 residues. Germline V gene data show CDR1 as SGHRS and CDR2 as YFSETQ. The junction had 19 bases not matched to a gene; V was cut back by 5 bases and J by 0 bases. Seattle's enrolled individuals joined amid active infection and were then monitored longitudinally. The V gene is TRBV5-1, the J gene TRBJ2-3, with 9 positions matching TRBD2. The sequenced material came from peripheral blood. This TCR was sampled from a woman aged 55-75 years with COVID-19, enrolled during active disease. CDR3 DNA: TGCGCCAGCAGTAAGCCGGGACTAGCTGGGGCCACCACTAGCACAGATACGCAGTATTTT. Protein sequence: CASSKPGLAGATTSTDTQYF.